The 2 T cell receptor beta chains listed next were all sequenced from one sample in a study of blood T cell repertoires in COVID-19. Method: immunoSEQ multiplex PCR; TCRdb's copy keeps in-frame clones and lacks some. The data show about 100,000 clones, around 90% seen once. Sequenced: peripheral blood. Receptor source: a man aged 50 to 60 with active or convalescent COVID-19.

V is TRBV18 and J is TRBJ2-3; D uncertain. CDR1 and CDR2 (germline): KGHSH, LQKENI. With 2 bases removed from V and 4 bases from J, the gap between germline ends came to 4 bases. CDR3 length: 12 amino acids. For the CDR3, the DNA is TGTGCCAGCTCACCATCGGCAGATACGCAGTATTTT. It yields the protein CASSPSADTQYF.

This clone was counted a single time. The chain employs TRBV21-1 and TRBJ2-6; the DNA was not compared with TRBD2, the D call given in the table. TRBV21-1 is recorded as a pseudogene. This CDR3 contains 13 residues. In DNA form, the CDR3 reads TGTGCCAGCACGTTCTCTGGGGCCAACGTCCTGACTTTC. Amino acids: CASTFSGANVLTF.